The next 24 T cell receptor beta chains were all read from a single sample in a study of regulatory T cells in long-lasting Graves disease. Noted time point: newly diagnosed GD, antithyroid drugs for less than 3 months. Following extraction of RNA from PBMCs, that RNA was used to make the TCR library. Construction of the TCR beta libraries employed iRepertoire HTBI primers in conjunction with Arm-PCR of CDR3 regions. TCRdb used MiXCR to reprocess the multiplex PCR reads, holding one entry per CDR3 protein. The repertoire includes fewer than 450,000 distinct CDR3 sequences, approximately 15% of them detected once, and approximately 7.8% sits in the top ten. Another study also made use of these data, one on T cells in Graves' hyperthyroidism and ophthalmopathy.

This specimen was peripheral blood mononuclear cells (PBMCs), taken at new diagnosis, from a patient treated with antithyroid drugs. The source of these receptors is a woman aged 40 to 55 with Graves disease.

This clonotype turned up a few times. The chain joins TRBV19 to TRBJ2-2; 11 nucleotides line up with TRBD1. Trimming took 10 bases from V and 5 from J; bases not matched to a gene: 9. Germline CDR1 reads LNHDA; CDR2 reads SQIVND (reference sequence). This CDR3 is built from 15 residues. CDR3 coding DNA: TGTGCCACGGGGAGGACAGGGGGCTATACCGGGGAGCTGTTTTTT. It codes for CATGRTGGYTGELFF. Full variable domain (missing parts from reference TRBV19 and TRBJ2-2): DGGITQSPKYLFRKEGQNVTLSCEQNLNHDAMYWYRQDPGQGLRLIYYSQIVNDFQKGDIAEGYSVSREKKESFPLTVTSAQKNPTAFYLCATGRTGGYTGELFFGEGSRLTVL.

In its sample, this clonotype was seen many times. V is TRBV15 and J is TRBJ1-1; D is unresolved. Per germline, CDR1 LNHNV and CDR2 YYDKDF (reference sequence). V lost 0 bases and J 0 bases, leaving 5 bases between the germline ends. The CDR3 runs to 14 residues. The CDR3 here is CATSRDNLNTEAFF. The CDR3 bases are TGTGCCACCAGCAGAGATAATTTGAACACTGAAGCTTTCTTT. Using reference TRBV15 and TRBJ1-1 for the parts outside the CDR3, the full variable domain is DAMVIQNPRYQVTQFGKPVTLSCSQTLNHNVMYWYQQKSSQAPKLLFHYYDKDFNNEADTPDNFQSRRPNTSFCFLDIRSPGLGDTAMYLCATSRDNLNTEAFFGQGTRLTVV.

In its sample, this clonotype was seen a few times. This chain joins TRBV6-1 and TRBJ2-5; possibly TRBD1 or TRBD2 for D (6 bases each). V lost 4 bases and J lost 5, with 11 bases in between. Germline CDR1 is MNHNS and CDR2 is SASEGT. This CDR3 region has 13 residues. The CDR3 loop reads CASSVQGRETQYF. In nucleotides, the CDR3 is TGTGCCAGCAGTGTGCAGGGGAGGGAGACCCAGTACTTC.

This clonotype was detected ten times or more. CDR3 sequence (DNA): TGTGCCACCAAATCCGCCGGGACAGGGGGCTACAATGAGCAGTTCTTC. Residues: CATKSAGTGGYNEQFF. V and J are TRBV27 and TRBJ2-1; 11 positions agree with TRBD1. CDR1 is MNHEY and CDR2 is SMNVEV in the germline V gene (reference sequence). This CDR3 spans 16 amino acids. V trimming: 10 bases; J trimming: 3 bases; junction bases outside the gene matches: 11.

Concerning this clonotype: A single base separates this from a much larger clone, so it may be a read error. CDR3 bases: TGTGCCAGCAGCTTAGAGGACAGGGGTAACTATGGCTACACCTTC. Amino acid sequence: CASSLEDRGNYGYTF. This chain uses TRBV7-9 with TRBJ1-2, with 9 bases identical to TRBD1. Germline loops: CDR1 SEHNR, CDR2 FQNEAQ (reference sequence). The V gene end was trimmed by 1 base and the J gene end by 1 base; junction bases not matched to a gene: 1. CDR3 length: 15 residues. Full variable domain (missing parts from reference TRBV7-9 and TRBJ1-2): DTGVSQNPRHKITKRGQNVTFRCDPISEHNRLYWYRQTLGQGPEFLTYFQNEAQLEKSRLLSDRFSAERPKGSFSTLEIQRTEQGDSAMYLCASSLEDRGNYGYTFGSGTRLTVV.

DNA of the CDR3: TGTGCCAGCAGCTTGGGATGGACAGGGGGCTATGGCTACACCTTC. Its translation is CASSLGWTGGYGYTF. The gene calls are TRBV5-5 and TRBJ1-2, with TRBD1 matching 10 bases. J was trimmed by 4 bases and V by 0 bases; bases with no gene match: 3. Germline V lookup: CDR1 SGHKS, CDR2 YYEKEE (reference sequence). The CDR3 has 15 amino acids.

This clonotype occurred a few times. The gene calls are TRBV12-3 or TRBV12-4 and TRBJ1-1, with TRBD1 as a possible D gene (5 bases). V was clipped by 5 bases and J by 8 bases, with 12 bases between them. This CDR3 is built from 12 residues. This CDR3 is CASSLPGAEAFF. The CDR3 nucleotides are TGTGCCAGCAGTCTGCCTGGGGCAGAAGCTTTCTTT.

In this sample, this clonotype turned up a few times. The chain combines TRBV27 with TRBJ2-7; D is undetermined. Between the trimmed V and J ends, which lost 10 bases and 2 bases, there was a span of 12 bases. The CDR3 length is 12 residues. Germline V lookup: CDR1 MNHEY, CDR2 SMNVEV (reference sequence). CDR3 sequence: CAMRTETYEQYF. The CDR3 coding sequence is TGTGCCATGCGGACCGAGACCTACGAGCAGTACTTC.

This clonotype was seen at least ten times. The chain combines TRBV20-1 with TRBJ2-3; 12 positions agree with TRBD2. Trimming cost V 5 bases and J 6 bases; bases outside gene matches: 6. The CDR3 totals 14 residues. CDR1 DFQATT and CDR2 SNEGSKA come from the germline V gene (reference sequence). For the CDR3, the DNA is TGCAGTGCTGAACTAGCGGGAGGTTCCGATACGCAGTATTTT. Protein product: CSAELAGGSDTQYF.

V is TRBV5-8 and J is TRBJ2-1; 9 bases agree with TRBD1. The V segment lost 0 bases and the J segment 5 bases; nucleotides outside the gene matches: 6. The CDR3 sequence is 16 residues long. Germline CDR1 and CDR2: SGHTS and YDEGEE. The CDR3 coding sequence is TGTGCCAGCAGCTTGGAAGGAGGGACAGGGCACAATGAGCAGTTCTTC. Translation gives CASSLEGGTGHNEQFF.

This clonotype was detected many times. CDR3 nucleotide sequence: TGCGCCAGCAGCCCCTCGGGGGTCCCCGAAGCTTTCTTT. It translates to CASSPSGVPEAFF. V is TRBV5-1 and J is TRBJ1-1; D possibly corresponds to TRBD1 (5 bases). The germline V gene has CDR1 SGHRS and CDR2 YFSETQ. The length of the CDR3 is 13 residues. V lost 4 bases, J lost 8 bases, and 15 bases lay in between.

This clonotype was detected only a few times. V gene TRBV24-1 combines with J gene TRBJ1-5; 8 bases match TRBD1. Germline lookup yields CDR1 KGHDR and CDR2 SFDVKD. The CDR3 has 16 amino acids. With V trimmed by 7 bases and J by 1 base, 8 bases remained unmatched. As DNA, the CDR3 is TGTGCCACCAGCCCCTCGGACAGGGCGAGCAATCAGCCCCAGCATTTT. It yields the protein CATSPSDRASNQPQHF.

This clonotype showed up many times. The chain combines TRBV30 with TRBJ1-2; possibly TRBD1 for D (6 bases). Per the germline V gene, CDR1 is GTSNPN and CDR2 is SVGIG (reference sequence). Between the trimmed V and J ends, which lost 3 bases and 4 bases, there was a span of 12 bases. This CDR3 contains 13 residues. The CDR3 DNA reads as TGTGCCTGGAGGTGGGGGGCGGGCTATGGCTACACCTTC. Amino acids: CAWRWGAGYGYTF. The complete variable domain, with remaining parts taken from reference TRBV30 and TRBJ1-2, reads SQTIHQWPATLVQPVGSPLSLECTVEGTSNPNLYWYRQAAGRGLQLLFYSVGIGQISSEVPQNLSASRPQDRQFILSSKKLLLSDSGFYLCAWRWGAGYGYTFGSGTRLTVV.

This clonotype was counted many times. V and J are TRBV28 and TRBJ1-2, with 7 bases identical to TRBD1. The trim removed 1 base at V and 4 bases at J, leaving 12 bases unmatched. Germline V gene data show CDR1 as MDHEN and CDR2 as SYDVKM. CDR3 length: 17 residues. The CDR3 is CASSLSRDSRRGYGYTF. CDR3 in DNA: TGTGCCAGCAGTTTATCTAGGGACAGCCGGCGTGGCTATGGCTACACCTTC.

This sequence joins TRBV7-9 and TRBJ2-2; D tentatively reads TRBD1 or TRBD2 (5 bases each). This CDR3 contains 14 residues. V dropped 10 bases and J dropped 5 bases, with 17 bases sitting between them. Germline CDR1 SEHNR, CDR2 FQNEAQ (reference sequence). CDR3: CATMTGTATGELFF. CDR3 in DNA: TGTGCCACCATGACCGGGACGGCGACCGGGGAGCTGTTTTTT. Based on the CDR3 plus reference TRBV7-9 and TRBJ2-2, the full variable domain is DTGVSQNPRHKITKRGQNVTFRCDPISEHNRLYWYRQTLGQGPEFLTYFQNEAQLEKSRLLSDRFSAERPKGSFSTLEIQRTEQGDSAMYLCATMTGTATGELFFGEGSRLTVL.

The chain carries TRBV19 and TRBJ2-3, with TRBD2 matching 10 bases. The CDR3 covers 15 residues. The trim removed 5 bases at V and 4 bases at J, leaving 6 bases unmatched. Per the germline V gene, CDR1 is LNHDA and CDR2 is SQIVND (reference sequence). The CDR3 DNA reads as TGTGCCAGTAGTGATCGGCTAGCGGGAGCAGATACGCAGTATTTT. This encodes CASSDRLAGADTQYF.

In this sample, this clonotype turned up many times. The V and J genes are TRBV12-3 or TRBV12-4 and TRBJ2-7; tentative D call: TRBD1 (5 bases). This CDR3 has 14 amino acids. V was trimmed by 7 bases and J by 5 bases, leaving 18 bases between them. The CDR3 DNA reads as TGTGCCAGCACCGAGGCAGGGTATCCCCACGAGCAGTACTTC. It translates to CASTEAGYPHEQYF.

This clonotype occurred many times. For the CDR3, the DNA is TGTGCCAGCAGCTTAATCTCTAGCGGGGGTTACAATGAGCAGTTCTTC. As protein: CASSLISSGGYNEQFF. The chain recombines TRBV7-2 with TRBJ2-1, with TRBD2 identical over 10 bases. V was pared by 2 bases and J by 4 bases, with 5 bases of the junction left unmatched. The germline gives CDR1 SGHTA, CDR2 FQGNSA. The CDR3 consists of 16 residues.

At least ten counts were recorded for this clonotype. The chain is built from TRBV10-3 and TRBJ2-5; TRBD2 agrees at 8 bases. V lost 8 bases to trimming and J lost 4 bases; unmatched junction nucleotides: 12. Per germline, CDR1 ENHRY and CDR2 SYGVKD. The CDR3 sequence is 15 residues long. CDR3 coding DNA: TGTGCCATCTCCCAGACGGAGCGGGAGAGAGAGACCCAGTACTTC. This encodes CAISQTERERETQYF.

The CDR3 nucleotides are TGTGCCAGCAGCCAAGCAGGGGGACAGGATACCTACGAGCAGTACTTC. Its protein is CASSQAGGQDTYEQYF. The chain joins TRBV7-6 to TRBJ2-7; 8 bases fit TRBD1. V lost 5 bases and J lost 2; bases outside the gene matches: 11. Germline CDR1 reads SGHVS; CDR2 reads FNYEAQ. This CDR3 is 16 amino acids long.

In this sample, this clonotype turned up many times. This chain connects TRBV15 to TRBJ1-4; D is perhaps TRBD1 (5 bases). Germline CDR1 is LNHNV and CDR2 is YYDKDF (reference sequence). The CDR3 is made up of 14 amino acids. Trimming took 6 bases from V and 6 from J, leaving 14 bases between them. DNA of the CDR3: TGTGCCACCAGGCGACAGTTCGATCATGAAAAACTGTTTTTT. It translates to CATRRQFDHEKLFF.

The chain has TRBV7-9 and TRBJ2-3; perhaps TRBD2 as D (6 bases). Deletions cut 2 bases from V and 1 base from J, with 10 bases between. This CDR3 is built from 15 residues. Germline CDR1 SEHNR, CDR2 FQNEAQ (reference sequence). CDR3 protein: CASSLWEAGTDTQYF. DNA for the CDR3: TGTGCCAGCAGCTTATGGGAGGCTGGCACAGATACGCAGTATTTT.

This clonotype has a count of ten or more. The chain carries TRBV12-3 or TRBV12-4 and TRBJ1-2; tentatively, D is TRBD1 (5 bases). V was cut by 5 bases and J by 4 bases, with 8 bases left in between. The CDR3 has 12 residues. The CDR3 coding sequence is TGTGCCAGCAGTCAGACAGTCTATGGCTACACCTTC. Its translation: CASSQTVYGYTF.

V usage is TRBV30 and J usage is TRBJ2-6; D gene ambiguous. The germline V and J ends were trimmed by 0 bases and 2 bases, with 5 bases remaining between them. Germline CDR1 reads GTSNPN; CDR2 reads SVGIG (reference sequence). The CDR3 spans 14 residues. The CDR3 coding sequence is TGTGCCTGGAGTGTGGGAACTGGGGCCAACGTCCTGACTTTC. It encodes CAWSVGTGANVLTF.